This TCR beta chain was sequenced for a study of blood T cells in healthy people across ages. This clonotype showed up just once. Possible read error: a much larger clone is one base away. With a J-beta primer mix and a sample-barcoded 5' primer, a second PCR ran about 7 to 12 cycles. TCRdb itself ran the 5' RACE reads through MiXCR, one entry per CDR3 protein. The sample holds roughly 1,500,000 distinct CDR3 sequences; about 40% are singletons and the top ten take 7.9%. Those donating, healthy Caucasian individuals from Russia, were aged roughly 6 to 95. Between the trimmed V and J ends, which lost 4 bases and 8 bases, there was a span of 15 bases. The CDR3 is 14 residues long. Germline-derived CDR1 and CDR2 are MNHEY and SVGEGT.

The clonotype was recovered from a young woman in good health. This chain joins TRBV6-2 or TRBV6-3 and TRBJ2-1; D gene ambiguous. The sequenced sample consisted of blood. The CDR3 is CASSSSPFYDEQFF. In DNA, the CDR3 is TGTGCCAGCAGTTCTAGTCCTTTTTACGATGAGCAGTTCTTC.